Listed here are 18 T cell receptor beta chains from one sample, sequenced in a study of control samples from healthy donors and cancer patients. Sequencing used immunoSEQ multiplex PCR; TCRdb keeps in-frame clones, though not all of them. This table has about 160,000 clones, about 94% appearing once. Sequenced material: blood. Receptors were obtained from a woman aged 40-49 years in good health.

The rearrangement joins TRBV5-1 to TRBJ1-4, with TRBD1 matching over 8 bases. Trimming removed 4 bases from V and 7 bases from J; junction bases left unmatched: 9. CDR3 length equals 15 residues. CDR1 is SGHRS and CDR2 is YFSETQ in the germline V gene. This CDR3 reads CASSPSPGQGEKLFF. CDR3 bases: TGCGCCAGCAGCCCGTCTCCAGGACAGGGTGAAAAACTGTTTTTT.

The V call is TRBV6-6, the J call TRBJ1-1; D possibly corresponds to TRBD1 (5 bases). The germline CDR1 and CDR2 sequences are MNHNY and SVGAGI (reference sequence). The CDR3 is 13 amino acids. V was pared by 2 bases and J by 7 bases, with 11 bases between. Here the CDR3 DNA reads TGTGCCAGCAGTTACACCCAGGGAGATGAAGCTTTCTTT. It codes for CASSYTQGDEAFF.

This sequence joins TRBV4-1 and TRBJ1-5; 7 nucleotides match TRBD1. The CDR3 totals 15 residues. Germline V CDR1 and CDR2: MGHRA, YSYEKL. V lost 3 bases, J lost 6 bases, and 8 bases stayed unmatched. As DNA, the CDR3 is TGCGCCAGCAGCCAGAGAACAGGGGCTTTTCAGCCCCAGCATTTT. Its translation is CASSQRTGAFQPQHF.

V gene TRBV10-1 combines with J gene TRBJ1-2, with D unclear. Germline values: CDR1 WNHNN, CDR2 SYGVQD (reference sequence). V dropped 4 bases and J dropped 0 bases, with 9 bases sitting between them. The CDR3 totals 14 residues. CDR3 protein: CASSGEEANYGYTF. CDR3 nucleotides: TGCGCCAGCAGTGGGGAGGAGGCTAACTATGGCTACACCTTC.

V and J are TRBV6-1 and TRBJ1-5, with D unresolved. The ends were cut back, 0 bases at V and 0 bases at J, with 9 bases in the middle. The germline gives CDR1 MNHNS, CDR2 SASEGT. This CDR3 has 16 residues. CDR3 bases: TGTGCCAGCAGTGAAGCGAAACGGTATAGCAATCAGCCCCAGCATTTT. Protein: CASSEAKRYSNQPQHF.

This sequence joins TRBV9 and TRBJ2-1; D is undetermined. Germline V gives CDR1 SGDLS, CDR2 YYNGEE. The CDR3 length is 15 residues. Trimming took off 0 bases at V and 9 bases at J, with 16 bases between the two ends. The CDR3: CASSVVDVSGGEQFF. For the CDR3, the DNA is TGTGCCAGCAGCGTAGTAGATGTCTCGGGTGGTGAGCAGTTCTTC.

This sequence joins TRBV29-1 and TRBJ2-3, with TRBD1 as a possible D gene (6 bases). Deletions cut 7 bases from V and 0 bases from J, with 11 bases between. This CDR3 contains 13 residues. Germline CDR1 reads SQVTM; CDR2 reads ANQGSEA. CDR3 protein: CSARTASTDTQYF. CDR3 DNA sequence: TGCAGCGCCCGGACAGCGAGCACAGATACGCAGTATTTT.

The chain combines TRBV29-1 with TRBJ1-1; D gene unclear. V lost 8 bases and J 1 base, leaving 8 bases between the germline ends. CDR1 is SQVTM, CDR2 ANQGSEA, per germline. This CDR3 is 11 amino acids long. The CDR3 loop reads CSPVANTEAFF. The DNA of the CDR3 is TGCAGCCCCGTAGCGAACACTGAAGCTTTCTTT.

This chain links TRBV7-2 with TRBJ1-6; TRBD1 is a possible D gene (5 bases). Trimming stripped 10 bases from V and 9 bases from J, with 19 bases between. The CDR3 is 14 amino acids. Germline V CDR1 and CDR2: SGHTA, FQGNSA. The CDR3 region has the DNA TGTGCCACCAATTTCCGGGACCGTGCTTCACCCCTCCACTTT. It is translated as CATNFRDRASPLHF.

The V and J genes are TRBV7-9 and TRBJ1-1, with 8 bases identical to TRBD1. V lost 1 base to trimming and J lost 1 base; unmatched junction nucleotides: 5. CDR1 and CDR2 (germline): SEHNR, FQNEAQ (reference sequence). CDR3 length equals 16 residues. CDR3 nucleotides: TGTGCCAGCAGCTTAGGAACAGGGGGAGGGAACACTGAAGCTTTCTTT. It is translated as CASSLGTGGGNTEAFF.

The chain uses TRBV10-1 and TRBJ2-1; perhaps TRBD1 as D (6 bases). Trimming removed 5 bases at V and 15 bases at J, with 20 bases between. The CDR3 has 13 amino acids. Looked up from germline, CDR1 is WNHNN and CDR2 is SYGVQD (reference sequence). The CDR3 nucleotides read TGCGCCAGCAGTCGAAGCACACAGGGTCAGAGGTTCTTC. Its translation is CASSRSTQGQRFF.

This rearrangement joins TRBV18 to TRBJ2-1, with 9 nucleotides matching TRBD2. CDR1 is KGHSH and CDR2 is LQKENI in the germline V gene. The CDR3 runs 15 residues. The V and J ends lost 7 bases and 8 bases, in that order; junction bases with no gene match: 12. The CDR3 bases are TGTGCCAGCTACAGAGAGCGGGAGGCTGGGTATGAGCAGTTCTTC. This translates into CASYREREAGYEQFF.

As concerns this clone: Other DNA sequences in this specimen translate into the identical CDR3. The chain has TRBV24-1 and TRBJ1-5; no firm D call. V was pared by 3 bases and J by 1 base, with 6 bases between. Germline V gene data show CDR1 as KGHDR and CDR2 as SFDVKD. The CDR3 length is 14 residues. The CDR3 DNA reads as TGTGCCACCAGTGATCTGTCCAGCAATCAGCCCCAGCATTTT. It translates to CATSDLSSNQPQHF.

The chain couples TRBV12-5 to TRBJ1-5; 7 bases align to TRBD1. Trimming cost V 5 bases and J 7 bases; bases outside gene matches: 11. CDR1 is LGHNT, CDR2 FRNRAP, per germline. This CDR3 is built from 15 residues. This CDR3 is CASGPQTGLSQPQHF. CDR3 DNA sequence: TGTGCTAGTGGTCCTCAGACAGGGCTGAGCCAGCCCCAGCATTTT. The full variable domain, with the rest looked up from reference TRBV12-5 and TRBJ1-5, is DARVTQTPRHKVTEMGQEVTMRCQPILGHNTVFWYRQTMMQGLELLAYFRNRAPLDDSGMPKDRFSAEMPDATLATLKIQPSEPRDSAVYFCASGPQTGLSQPQHFGDGTRLSIL.

This chain connects TRBV6-6 to TRBJ1-4; D uncertain. Trimming took off 6 bases at V and 2 bases at J, with 10 bases between the two ends. CDR3 length: 14 residues. The germline CDR1 and CDR2 sequences are MNHNY and SVGAGI (reference sequence). CDR3 nucleotide sequence: TGTGCCAGCAGCCGGACTGACACTAATGAAAAACTGTTTTTT. It translates to CASSRTDTNEKLFF.

The J gene is TRBJ2-1, the V gene TRBV30; 12 positions match TRBD2. Germline V gives CDR1 GTSNPN, CDR2 SVGIG (reference sequence). The CDR3 is made up of 13 amino acids. The V and J ends lost 3 bases and 11 bases, in that order; junction bases with no gene match: 5. For the CDR3, the DNA is TGTGCCTGGAGGCTAGCGGGAGGGATGCAGCAGTTCTTC. As protein: CAWRLAGGMQQFF.

The genes are TRBV6-6 and TRBJ2-3; no definite D call. V shed 7 bases and J shed 1 base, with 9 bases lying between them. Germline assignment: CDR1 MNHNY and CDR2 SVGAGI (reference sequence). The CDR3 sequence is 13 residues long. In DNA, the CDR3 is TGTGCCAGCATGGTCCCGGGCACAGATACGCAGTATTTT. It codes for CASMVPGTDTQYF.

The gene calls are TRBV5-1 and TRBJ2-7, with 7 nucleotides matching TRBD1. This CDR3 contains 16 residues. After removal of 4 bases from V and 3 bases from J, the junction contained 13 bases not matched to a gene. In germline, CDR1 is SGHRS, CDR2 YFSETQ. The CDR3 coding sequence is TGCGCCAGCAGCAGTACTCCAGGGGGTCGGAGCTACGAGCAGTACTTC. Residues: CASSSTPGGRSYEQYF.